The 20 T cell receptor beta chains in this list originate from one sample, sequenced in a study of response to subunit inactivated influenza vaccine. TCRdb re-analysed the RT-PCR reads in MiXCR, keeping a single row per CDR3 protein. The table has about 800,000 distinct CDR3 sequences, 21% seen once. The sample here was PBMCs from blood, taken 5 days after vaccination. All receptors come from a man aged 45-65 years who received an inactivated influenza vaccine.

The chain uses TRBV12-3 or TRBV12-4 and TRBJ2-1, with TRBD2 as a possible D gene (5 bases). The CDR3 has 13 residues. V gave up 1 base and J gave up 9 bases, with 10 bases separating them. DNA of the CDR3: TGTGCCAGCAGTTTAGGTTCAGCGGCTGAGCAGTTCTTC. Translating gives CASSLGSAAEQFF.

This clonotype was picked up a small number of times. The chain uses TRBV11-2 and TRBJ1-2; D is undetermined. The ends were cut back, 1 base at V and 5 bases at J, with 8 bases in the middle. CDR1 is SGHAT, CDR2 FQNNGV, per germline. The CDR3 totals 13 residues. CDR3 loop: CASSLVEGYGYTF. CDR3 DNA sequence: TGTGCCAGCAGCTTAGTAGAAGGTTATGGCTACACCTTC.

This clonotype has just one count. J is TRBJ1-4 and V is TRBV5-1; no clear D gene. The CDR3 is 14 residues long. Trimming took 5 bases from V and 7 from J, leaving 15 bases between them. CDR1 SGHRS and CDR2 YFSETQ come from the germline V gene. The CDR3 bases are TGCGCCAGCAGACTATCGGGAGATACTGAAAAACTGTTTTTT. As protein: CASRLSGDTEKLFF.

This clonotype has ten or more counts. V is TRBV24-1 and J is TRBJ2-2; D gene unclear. CDR3 length: 17 residues. Germline V gives CDR1 KGHDR, CDR2 SFDVKD. Between the trimmed V and J ends, which lost 4 bases and 1 base, there was a span of 15 bases. The CDR3 reads CATSESAADKNTGELFF. The CDR3 region has the DNA TGTGCCACCAGTGAATCCGCTGCAGACAAGAACACCGGGGAGCTGTTTTTT.

The chain recombines TRBV28 with TRBJ2-7; 7 bases are shared with TRBD1. The CDR3 is 13 amino acids. CDR1 and CDR2 (germline): MDHEN, SYDVKM. Trimming at V came to 3 bases and at J to 6 bases, leaving 5 bases not matched to a gene. CDR3 residues: CASSFYRGTEQYF. The CDR3 DNA follows: TGTGCCAGCAGTTTTTACAGGGGTACCGAGCAGTACTTC. Using reference TRBV28 and TRBJ2-7 for the parts outside the CDR3, the full variable domain is DVKVTQSSRYLVKRTGEKVFLECVQDMDHENMFWYRQDPGLGLRLIYFSYDVKMKEKGDIPEGYSVSREKKERFSLILESASTNQTSMYLCASSFYRGTEQYFGPGTRLTVT.

This clonotype was detected only a few times. The chain couples TRBV6-1 to TRBJ2-1; D is ambiguous. The CDR3 has 13 amino acids. CDR1 and CDR2 (germline): MNHNS, SASEGT. The V and J ends lost 6 bases and 4 bases respectively, with 10 bases between them. CDR3 sequence: CASSFDEYNEQFF. The DNA of the CDR3 is TGTGCCAGCAGCTTTGACGAATACAATGAGCAGTTCTTC.

The chain recombines TRBV4-2 with TRBJ2-5; D may match TRBD1 or TRBD2 (6 bases each). Germline CDR1 and CDR2: LGHNA and YNFKEQ. V lost 4 bases and J 5 bases, leaving 17 bases between the germline ends. The CDR3 consists of 15 residues. CDR3 nucleotides: TGTGCCAGCAGCCCTGGACAAGGGGGGTGGGAGACCCAGTACTTC. It yields the protein CASSPGQGGWETQYF.

This clonotype was counted only a few times. One end of the junction is discordant with germline, which a read error may explain. The chain combines TRBV10-2 with TRBJ1-1, with D uncertain. The CDR3 contains 11 residues. Germline-derived CDR1 and CDR2 are WSHSY and SAAADI. Written as DNA, the CDR3 is TGCGCCAGCAGTGAGAACATTGAAGCTTTCTTT. Amino acid sequence: CASSENIEAFF.

The chain uses TRBV13 and TRBJ2-3; TRBD2 matches at 8 bases. V dropped 2 bases and J dropped 5; count of bases not matched to a gene: 21. The CDR3 totals 20 residues. The germline CDR1 and CDR2 sequences are PRHDT and FYEKMQ (reference sequence). In DNA form, the CDR3 reads TGTGCCAGCAGCTTACTTGGCGGATCCAGCGGGAGAGAGATCAAAGATACGCAGTATTTT. Translation gives CASSLLGGSSGREIKDTQYF.

This clonotype has a handful of counts. V gene TRBV24-1 combines with J gene TRBJ1-6; possible D gene TRBD1, 5 bases. CDR3 length equals 13 residues. Per the germline V gene, CDR1 is KGHDR and CDR2 is SFDVKD. Trimming took off 4 bases at V and 10 bases at J, with 10 bases between the two ends. The CDR3 nucleotides read TGTGCCACCAGTGAATCCCGGGGCTCACCCCTCCACTTT. Translating it yields CATSESRGSPLHF.

There are a few counts of this clonotype. The chain links TRBV15 to TRBJ2-7; tentative D call: TRBD1 (5 bases). The CDR3 extends over 15 amino acids. Trimming shortened V by 5 bases and J by 0 bases, and 14 bases separated the two germline ends. CDR1 and CDR2 (germline): LNHNV, YYDKDF (reference sequence). CDR3 nucleotides: TGTGCCACCAGCCCCGGAAGGACATTCTCCTACGAGCAGTACTTC. The encoded protein is CATSPGRTFSYEQYF.

This clonotype was seen a handful of times. CDR3 sequence: CASSLTVAGTGELFF. The DNA for the CDR3 is TGTGCCAGCAGCTTAACAGTCGCCGGCACCGGGGAGCTGTTTTTT. The chain joins TRBV7-8 to TRBJ2-2; D remains ambiguous. CDR3 size: 15 residues. With 2 bases removed from V and 4 bases from J, the gap between germline ends came to 11 bases. Germline assignment: CDR1 SGHVS and CDR2 FQNEAQ.

The V call is TRBV5-1, the J call TRBJ2-2; no firm D call. The CDR3 is 14 amino acids. The V end lost 7 bases, the J end lost 5 bases, and 15 bases lay between the germline ends. Germline V lookup: CDR1 SGHRS, CDR2 YFSETQ. CDR3 sequence (DNA): TGCGCCAGCTCTCCGCCGAAGGGTACCGGGGAGCTGTTTTTT. Protein product: CASSPPKGTGELFF.

The J gene is TRBJ2-7, the V gene TRBV5-4; no clear D gene. There are 16 residues in the CDR3. V was cut by 1 base and J by 0 bases, with 14 bases left in between. The germline V gene has CDR1 SGHNT and CDR2 YYREEE (reference sequence). In DNA form, the CDR3 reads TGTGCCAGCAGCTTGACGGGTGACCCCGGCTCCTACGAGCAGTACTTC. The encoded protein is CASSLTGDPGSYEQYF.

The sample holds one count of this clonotype. V gene TRBV5-1 combines with J gene TRBJ2-1; no clear D gene. Germline CDR1 and CDR2: SGHRS and YFSETQ. The CDR3 has 13 residues. V lost 0 bases and J 6 bases, leaving 7 bases between the germline ends. In DNA form, the CDR3 reads TGCGCCAGCAGCTTGGCCCAGATCAATGAGCAGTTCTTC. Residues: CASSLAQINEQFF.

The rearrangement joins TRBV20-1 to TRBJ1-4; 11 bases are a match to TRBD1. The V gene's germline CDR1 is DFQATT and CDR2 SNEGSKA (reference sequence). This CDR3 has 15 residues. V was clipped by 5 bases and J by 3 bases; unmatched bases: 5. The CDR3 loop is CSARDRGRANEKLFF. DNA of the CDR3: TGCAGTGCTCGGGACAGGGGGAGAGCTAATGAAAAACTGTTTTTT.

The chain joins TRBV7-2 to TRBJ2-2; 7 bases are shared with TRBD2. CDR1 SGHTA and CDR2 FQGNSA come from the germline V gene. The V and J ends lost 5 bases and 6 bases, in that order; junction bases with no gene match: 12. The CDR3 contains 16 residues. The chain's CDR3 is CASSLTSAQRAGELFF. Written as DNA, the CDR3 is TGTGCCAGCAGCCTAACTAGCGCCCAAAGGGCCGGGGAGCTGTTTTTT.

This rearrangement joins TRBV7-2 to TRBJ2-7; 7 bases are shared with TRBD1. This CDR3 spans 16 amino acids. V dropped 0 bases and J dropped 0; count of bases not matched to a gene: 5. Looked up from germline, CDR1 is SGHTA and CDR2 is FQGNSA. CDR3 coding DNA: TGTGCCAGCAGCTTAGCATCGGCAGGGGGCTCCTACGAGCAGTACTTC. Its protein product is CASSLASAGGSYEQYF.

This clonotype was observed a few times. J is TRBJ2-5 and V is TRBV5-5, with TRBD1 matching over 9 bases. Per the germline V gene, CDR1 is SGHKS and CDR2 is YYEKEE (reference sequence). The CDR3 covers 14 residues. The ends lost 3 bases at V and 4 bases at J; junction bases unmatched: 4. The CDR3 here is CASSWGQGGETQYF. CDR3 bases: TGTGCCAGCAGCTGGGGACAGGGTGGAGAGACCCAGTACTTC.

CDR3 residues: CASSYMASNEQFF. The CDR3 DNA reads TGTGCCAGCAGTTACATGGCTTCCAATGAGCAGTTCTTC. V is TRBV6-6 and J is TRBJ2-1; no clear D gene. V was cut by 2 bases and J by 6 bases, with 8 bases left in between. The CDR3 is 13 amino acids. The V gene's germline CDR1 is MNHNY and CDR2 SVGAGI (reference sequence).